Shown below are 30 T cell receptor beta chains from a single sample sequenced in a study of response to subunit inactivated influenza vaccine. TCRdb analysed the RT-PCR reads with MiXCR anew, one entry per CDR3 protein. The table records about 650,000 distinct CDR3 sequences, about 14% of them present only once. The specimen was PBMCs from blood, collected approximately 15 days before vaccination. These receptors came from a man between 45 and 60 years old who received an inactivated influenza vaccine.

This clonotype was recorded many times. V gene TRBV12-3 or TRBV12-4 combines with J gene TRBJ2-2; the D gene is possibly TRBD1 (5 bases). The CDR3 contains 13 residues. The V end lost 3 bases, the J end lost 6 bases, and 8 bases lay between the germline ends. CDR3 amino acids: CASSFQGPGELFF. In DNA form, the CDR3 reads TGTGCCAGCAGTTTCCAGGGCCCCGGGGAGCTGTTTTTT.

The chain combines TRBV19 with TRBJ2-5; no reliable D call. CDR1 is LNHDA and CDR2 is SQIVND in the germline V gene (reference sequence). V was shortened by 7 bases and J by 0 bases, with 9 bases between the two germline ends. The CDR3 contains 13 residues. DNA of the CDR3: TGTGCCAGTAACCCTCAAGACCAAGAGACCCAGTACTTC. This translates into CASNPQDQETQYF.

The V and J genes are TRBV28 and TRBJ2-1; no clear D gene. V was pared by 1 base and J by 6 bases, with 16 bases between. CDR1 and CDR2 from the germline V gene are MDHEN and SYDVKM. This CDR3 is built from 16 residues. The CDR3 DNA sequence: TGTGCCAGCAGTTTATTTGGCGCCGTATCTCGCAATGAGCAGTTCTTC. It yields the protein CASSLFGAVSRNEQFF.

This chain joins TRBV7-2 and TRBJ2-3; D may correspond to TRBD1 or TRBD2 (5 bases each). The CDR3 length is 15 residues. Germline V CDR1 and CDR2: SGHTA, FQGNSA. With 4 bases removed from V and 1 base from J, the gap between germline ends came to 12 bases. Here the CDR3 reads CASSYTGPGTDTQYF. CDR3 sequence (DNA): TGTGCCAGCAGCTACACGGGGCCAGGCACAGATACGCAGTATTTT. Supplemented by reference TRBV7-2 and TRBJ2-3, the full variable domain reads GAGVSQSPSNKVTEKGKDVELRCDPISGHTALYWYRQSLGQGLEFLIYFQGNSAPDKSGLPSDRFSAERTGGSVSTLTIQRTQQEDSAVYLCASSYTGPGTDTQYFGPGTRLTVL.

The chain has TRBV12-3 or TRBV12-4 and TRBJ2-3; 10 nucleotides line up with TRBD2. V was pared by 7 bases and J by 5 bases, with 9 bases of the junction left unmatched. The CDR3 totals 15 residues. CDR3 coding DNA: TGTGCCAGCACTTTTAGCGGGGGGAAGCGAGATACGCAGTATTTT. Encoded protein: CASTFSGGKRDTQYF.

This chain connects TRBV20-1 to TRBJ2-5; D is unclear. The CDR3 sequence is 10 residues long. The germline V gene encodes CDR1 DFQATT and CDR2 SNEGSKA (reference sequence). Deletions cut 6 bases from V and 2 bases from J, with 4 bases between. The CDR3 coding sequence is TGCAGTGCGGCTCAAGAGACCCAGTACTTC. Translation: CSAAQETQYF.

This clonotype has at least ten counts. This chain connects TRBV5-1 to TRBJ1-1; TRBD1 agrees at 9 bases. V lost 2 bases and J lost 5; bases outside the gene matches: 1. This CDR3 has 13 amino acids. Germline CDR1 reads SGHRS; CDR2 reads YFSETQ. CDR3 sequence: CASSFGQGTEAFF. CDR3 DNA: TGCGCCAGCAGCTTTGGACAGGGGACTGAAGCTTTCTTT.

The chain couples TRBV4-2 to TRBJ2-3; D gene uncertain. Deletions cut 0 bases from V and 2 bases from J, with 6 bases between. The CDR3 is made up of 14 amino acids. The germline V gene encodes CDR1 LGHNA and CDR2 YNFKEQ. This CDR3 is CASSQESLTDTQYF. The CDR3 coding sequence is TGTGCCAGCAGCCAAGAATCCCTCACAGATACGCAGTATTTT.

The chain couples TRBV29-1 to TRBJ2-3, with a possible D match to TRBD2 (6 bases). Germline assignment: CDR1 SQVTM and CDR2 ANQGSEA. The V and J ends lost 7 bases and 1 base respectively, with 12 bases between them. This CDR3 has 13 residues. CDR3 sequence reads: CSAGRGGTDTQYF. The DNA for the CDR3 is TGCAGCGCCGGGCGCGGGGGCACAGATACGCAGTATTTT.

This clonotype has a handful of counts. The chain couples TRBV24-1 to TRBJ2-2; 11 bases map to TRBD1. The V and J ends lost 3 bases and 5 bases, in that order; junction bases with no gene match: 4. The CDR3 is made up of 16 amino acids. Germline loops: CDR1 KGHDR, CDR2 SFDVKD. The CDR3 coding sequence is TGTGCCACCAGTGATCCCGGGACAGGGGGGACCGGGGAGCTGTTTTTT. It encodes CATSDPGTGGTGELFF.

The gene calls are TRBV19 and TRBJ2-7, with TRBD2 matching over 8 bases. The CDR3 is 16 amino acids. V was pared by 8 bases and J by 2 bases, with 14 bases of the junction left unmatched. The germline V gene has CDR1 LNHDA and CDR2 SQIVND (reference sequence). CDR3 region: CASRSARGLGPYEQYF. In DNA form, the CDR3 reads TGTGCCAGTCGATCCGCCCGGGGACTAGGGCCCTACGAGCAGTACTTC.

This clonotype was seen many times. The J gene is TRBJ2-3, the V gene TRBV29-1, with TRBD2 matching 7 bases. CDR1 and CDR2 from the germline V gene are SQVTM and ANQGSEA. There are 15 residues in the CDR3. J lost 1 base, V lost 4 bases, and 8 bases had no gene match. CDR3 in DNA: TGCAGCGTTGGGACCGGGACTACTGGCACAGATACGCAGTATTTT. Translating it yields CSVGTGTTGTDTQYF.

V usage is TRBV9 and J usage is TRBJ2-2; a weak D match, TRBD2 (6 bases). This CDR3 has 14 amino acids. Germline loops: CDR1 SGDLS, CDR2 YYNGEE. V was clipped by 3 bases and J by 1 base, with 7 bases between them. The chain's CDR3 is CASSGGVNTGELFF. CDR3 coding DNA: TGTGCCAGCAGCGGGGGGGTGAACACCGGGGAGCTGTTTTTT.

As for this clonotype: At one end, the junction sequence differs from germline, possibly due to a read error. The chain combines TRBV12-3 or TRBV12-4 with TRBJ1-5; D remains unclear. The CDR3 runs 14 residues. The CDR3: CASSLGGLNQPQDF. CDR3 DNA: TGTGCCAGCAGTTTAGGTGGGCTCAATCAGCCCCAGGATTTT.

The table lists this clonotype with many counts. The V call is TRBV4-1, the J call TRBJ1-1, with D unclear. With 0 bases removed from V and 7 bases from J, the gap between germline ends came to 6 bases. This CDR3 region has 12 residues. The germline CDR1 and CDR2 sequences are MGHRA and YSYEKL. The CDR3 loop reads CASSQDVGEAFF. CDR3 nucleotides: TGCGCCAGCAGCCAAGATGTTGGTGAAGCTTTCTTT.

The V and J genes are TRBV20-1 and TRBJ2-2, with 7 bases aligning to TRBD2. Germline lookup yields CDR1 DFQATT and CDR2 SNEGSKA (reference sequence). V dropped 1 base and J dropped 5; count of bases not matched to a gene: 4. CDR3 size: 14 residues. CDR3 nucleotides: TGCAGTGCTAGAGGGGGGGGAAGGACCGGGGAGCTGTTTTTT. Its protein is CSARGGGRTGELFF.

In this sample, this clonotype turned up a few times. The chain has TRBV27 and TRBJ1-6; weak D call: TRBD1 (6 bases). There are 16 residues in the CDR3. The V end lost 3 bases, the J end lost 3 bases, and 12 bases lay between the germline ends. The V gene's germline CDR1 is MNHEY and CDR2 SMNVEV (reference sequence). CDR3 sequence (DNA): TGTGCCAGCAGTTTCGCCACAGGGCTCTATAATTCACCCCTCCACTTT. Encoded protein: CASSFATGLYNSPLHF.

This clonotype was counted only a few times. The V gene is TRBV20-1, the J gene TRBJ1-2; D is ambiguous. Per the germline V gene, CDR1 is DFQATT and CDR2 is SNEGSKA (reference sequence). V lost 4 bases and J 5 bases, leaving 11 bases between the germline ends. This CDR3 has 12 amino acids. Here the CDR3 reads CSATWAGYGYTF. The DNA for the CDR3 is TGCAGTGCTACCTGGGCGGGGTATGGCTACACCTTC.

The rearrangement uses TRBV6-5 and TRBJ2-4, with TRBD2 as a possible D gene (6 bases). Germline-derived CDR1 and CDR2 are MNHEY and SVGAGI. CDR3 length: 13 amino acids. V was trimmed by 5 bases and J by 8 bases, leaving 13 bases between them. CDR3 nucleotides: TGTGCCAGCAGTAACCACTGGGGGGACATTCAGTACTTC. Its translation is CASSNHWGDIQYF.

The CDR3 nucleotides are TGTGCCAGCAGCCACGAACGATGGCTCACAGATACGCAGTATTTT. Translation gives CASSHERWLTDTQYF. The chain carries TRBV7-2 and TRBJ2-3; D ambiguous. The germline V and J ends were trimmed by 5 bases and 2 bases, with 14 bases remaining between them. The CDR3 consists of 15 residues. Germline CDR1 is SGHTA and CDR2 is FQGNSA.

This clonotype has only a few counts. V is TRBV4-3 and J is TRBJ2-3; D might be TRBD2 (6 bases). With 0 bases removed from V and 5 bases from J, the gap between germline ends came to 24 bases. Germline CDR1 and CDR2: LGHNA and YSLEER. This CDR3 spans 19 amino acids. CDR3 nucleotide sequence: TGCGCCAGCAGCCAAGATTTCTCCCCTAGCGCCCACCGGGGAGATACGCAGTATTTT. It yields the protein CASSQDFSPSAHRGDTQYF.

There are a few counts of this clonotype. CDR3 protein: CASSPRGRTNTGELFF. In DNA, the CDR3 is TGTGCCAGCAGCCCTCGTGGGAGGACCAACACCGGGGAGCTGTTTTTT. V gene TRBV11-2 combines with J gene TRBJ2-2; D is perhaps TRBD2 (6 bases). The germline gives CDR1 SGHAT, CDR2 FQNNGV. Trimming pared 5 bases from V and 2 bases from J, leaving 15 bases between. The CDR3 contains 16 residues.

V is TRBV7-9 and J is TRBJ1-1; 9 positions match TRBD1. CDR3 length: 16 residues. V shed 5 bases, J shed 3 bases, and the junction held 10 bases outside the gene matches. Germline values: CDR1 SEHNR, CDR2 FQNEAQ (reference sequence). The CDR3 is CASSRPQQGADTEAFF. CDR3 bases: TGTGCCAGCAGCCGACCCCAACAGGGGGCGGACACTGAAGCTTTCTTT.

In its sample, this clonotype was seen many times. The chain links TRBV20-1 to TRBJ2-1, with TRBD2 matching over 10 bases. This CDR3 has 18 amino acids. CDR1 DFQATT and CDR2 SNEGSKA come from the germline V gene (reference sequence). V lost 4 bases to trimming and J lost 6 bases; unmatched junction nucleotides: 18. CDR3 nucleotides: TGCAGTGCTACCGACCATGAGCGGGAGGGGCGACGGATCAATGAGCAGTTCTTC. This codes for CSATDHEREGRRINEQFF.

This clonotype was seen a handful of times. This chain uses TRBV4-2 with TRBJ2-7; TRBD2 matches at 11 bases. CDR1 is LGHNA and CDR2 is YNFKEQ in the germline V gene. This CDR3 contains 18 residues. V lost 0 bases, J lost 2 bases, and 9 bases stayed unmatched. The CDR3 DNA is TGTGCCAGCAGCCAAGAAGGTAGCGGGAGGGCCTTGGCCTACGAGCAGTACTTC. As protein: CASSQEGSGRALAYEQYF.

This clonotype turned up a few times. Written as DNA, the CDR3 is TGTGCCAGCAGTGAAGAAGGGTCAATACGCTATGGCTACACCTTC. Its translation: CASSEEGSIRYGYTF. The rearrangement joins TRBV2 to TRBJ1-2; D not resolved. Per the germline V gene, CDR1 is SNHLY and CDR2 is FYNNEI. The ends were cut back, 1 base at V and 4 bases at J, with 13 bases in the middle. The CDR3 covers 15 residues.

This clonotype has just a few counts. The chain carries TRBV6-5 and TRBJ1-6; D possibly corresponds to TRBD1 (6 bases). V lost 0 bases, J lost 8 bases, and 17 bases lay in between. Germline V gene sequence: CDR1 MNHEY, CDR2 SVGAGI. The CDR3 length is 17 residues. CDR3 sequence (DNA): TGTGCCAGCAGTTACTCGGGTGGTGCCGGGGGCCATTCACCCCTCCACTTT. Encoded protein: CASSYSGGAGGHSPLHF.

This clonotype was recorded many times. The rearrangement links TRBV12-3 or TRBV12-4 to TRBJ2-1; 8 bases are shared with TRBD2. V trimming: 4 bases; J trimming: 6 bases; junction bases outside the gene matches: 8. The CDR3 contains 15 residues. CDR3 nucleotide sequence: TGTGCCAGCAGTTCCCCCGGACTAGCCCTCAATGAGCAGTTCTTC. Translation: CASSSPGLALNEQFF.

This clonotype was detected only a few times. CDR3 DNA: TGTGCCAGCAGTGTGGTTCAGGGGACTTCTCAAGCTTTCTTT. It translates to CASSVVQGTSQAFF. This chain links TRBV2 with TRBJ1-1; perhaps TRBD1 as D (6 bases). Trimming removed 4 bases from V and 9 bases from J, with 18 bases in between. Germline values: CDR1 SNHLY, CDR2 FYNNEI. The CDR3 consists of 14 residues.

The genes are TRBV2 and TRBJ2-7; 7 nucleotides agree with TRBD1. There are 14 residues in the CDR3. J was trimmed by 2 bases and V by 10 bases; bases with no gene match: 11. Germline-derived CDR1 and CDR2 are SNHLY and FYNNEI. The CDR3 sequence is CATQGQVYPYEQYF. Written as DNA, the CDR3 is TGTGCCACCCAAGGACAGGTGTATCCCTACGAGCAGTACTTC.